This passage covers 18 T cell receptor beta chains from one sample sequenced in a study of blood T cell repertoires in COVID-19. Libraries were prepared by immunoSEQ multiplex PCR; TCRdb keeps only in-frame clonotypes and omits some of them. The sample lists around 72,000 clones, roughly 81% occurring once. Sequences were obtained from peripheral blood. These receptor sequences come from a woman aged 70-85 years with acute or convalescent COVID-19.

J is TRBJ1-4 and V is TRBV19; 8 bases align to TRBD1. Germline CDR1 and CDR2: LNHDA and SQIVND (reference sequence). The V gene end was trimmed by 5 bases and the J gene end by 3 bases; junction bases not matched to a gene: 11. The CDR3 runs to 17 residues. The chain's CDR3 is CASSFGTGRQANEKLFF. The CDR3 bases are TGTGCCAGTAGTTTTGGGACAGGCCGGCAGGCTAATGAAAAACTGTTTTTT.

The chain has TRBV5-1 and TRBJ2-5; 7 bases are a match to TRBD2. Trimming at V came to 0 bases and at J to 2 bases, leaving 1 base not matched to a gene. The CDR3 is 14 residues long. Per germline, CDR1 SGHRS and CDR2 YFSETQ. The DNA of the CDR3 is TGCGCCAGCAGCTTGGCGGGACTACAAGAGACCCAGTACTTC. Amino acid sequence: CASSLAGLQETQYF.

CDR3 coding DNA: TGTGCCAGCAAAGGACAGGGGTTAGGTAATTCACCCCTCCACTTT. It encodes CASKGQGLGNSPLHF. V usage is TRBV28 and J usage is TRBJ1-6; 9 bases fit TRBD1. The CDR3 is 15 amino acids. V trimming: 7 bases; J trimming: 6 bases; junction bases outside the gene matches: 7. Germline V gives CDR1 MDHEN, CDR2 SYDVKM. Full variable domain (outside the CDR3, taken from reference TRBV28 and TRBJ1-6): DVKVTQSSRYLVKRTGEKVFLECVQDMDHENMFWYRQDPGLGLRLIYFSYDVKMKEKGDIPEGYSVSREKKERFSLILESASTNQTSMYLCASKGQGLGNSPLHFGNGTRLTVT.

The chain recombines TRBV28 with TRBJ2-3; 10 bases line up with TRBD1. V lost 10 bases, J lost 1 base, and 8 bases stayed unmatched. This CDR3 is 15 amino acids long. CDR1 is MDHEN and CDR2 is SYDVKM in the germline V gene. CDR3 in amino acids: CATQAGTGGTDTQYF. Here the CDR3 DNA reads TGTGCCACCCAAGCCGGGACAGGGGGCACAGATACGCAGTATTTT.

The gene calls are TRBV7-9 and TRBJ1-2; no reliable D call. Germline V gene sequence: CDR1 SEHNR, CDR2 FQNEAQ (reference sequence). There are 13 residues in the CDR3. Trimming took 1 base from V and 4 from J, leaving 7 bases between them. CDR3 region: CASSLEAGYGYTF. CDR3 bases: TGTGCCAGCAGCTTAGAAGCAGGCTATGGCTACACCTTC.

This chain uses TRBV5-1 with TRBJ2-2, with 11 bases that match TRBD1. The CDR3 runs to 16 residues. CDR1 is SGHRS and CDR2 is YFSETQ in the germline V gene. Trimming took 3 bases from V and 7 from J; bases not matched to a gene: 8. CDR3 DNA sequence: TGCGCCAGCAGCTGGACAGGGGGCGCGGGTATCGGGGAGCTGTTTTTT. Translated, it gives CASSWTGGAGIGELFF.

The chain carries TRBV28 and TRBJ1-5; D possibly corresponds to TRBD1 (6 bases). The CDR3 spans 16 residues. V dropped 4 bases and J dropped 4 bases, with 17 bases sitting between them. The germline gives CDR1 MDHEN, CDR2 SYDVKM. CDR3 nucleotides: TGTGCCAGCAGTTCCACAGGGCTCGAGGTAAATCAGCCCCAGCATTTT. Encoded protein: CASSSTGLEVNQPQHF.

This chain uses TRBV12-3 or TRBV12-4 with TRBJ2-1; D is undetermined. Trimming shortened V by 6 bases and J by 9 bases, and 15 bases separated the two germline ends. There are 13 residues in the CDR3. This CDR3 is CASSRSRLLEQFF. CDR3 coding DNA: TGTGCCAGCAGCCGATCTCGACTTCTTGAGCAGTTCTTC.

The count of this clone is one. The chain couples TRBV27 to TRBJ2-6, with 11 bases fitting TRBD1. The CDR3 is made up of 18 amino acids. Per germline, CDR1 MNHEY and CDR2 SMNVEV (reference sequence). After removal of 4 bases from V and 4 bases from J, the junction contained 9 bases not matched to a gene. The CDR3 here is CASSSWTGGSTGANVLTF. The CDR3 coding sequence is TGTGCCAGCAGTTCCTGGACAGGGGGCTCCACCGGGGCCAACGTCCTGACTTTC. Supplemented by reference TRBV27 and TRBJ2-6, the full variable domain reads EAQVTQNPRYLITVTGKKLTVTCSQNMNHEYMSWYRQDPGLGLRQIYYSMNVEVTDKGDVPEGYKVSRKEKRNFPLILESPSPNQTSLYFCASSSWTGGSTGANVLTFGAGSRLTVL.

V usage is TRBV7-9 and J usage is TRBJ2-5; a possible D gene is TRBD1 (5 bases). Germline-derived CDR1 and CDR2 are SEHNR and FQNEAQ (reference sequence). This CDR3 contains 14 residues. V was cut by 3 bases and J by 4 bases, with 12 bases left in between. The CDR3 nucleotides read TGTGCCAGCAGCTTTCTAGGGGTTGGAGAGACCCAGTACTTC. Protein: CASSFLGVGETQYF.

J is TRBJ2-6 and V is TRBV3-1 (or the pseudogene TRBV3-2); D not resolved. V was clipped by 4 bases and J by 0 bases, with 10 bases between them. The V gene's germline CDR1 is LGHDT and CDR2 YNNKEL (reference sequence). The CDR3 totals 16 residues. CDR3 loop: CASSRSLISGANVLTF. The DNA of the CDR3 is TGTGCCAGCAGCCGAAGCCTTATCTCTGGGGCCAACGTCCTGACTTTC.

The gene calls are TRBV5-6 and TRBJ1-1, with D maybe TRBD1 (6 bases). CDR3 length equals 13 residues. Deletions cut 0 bases from V and 7 bases from J, with 10 bases between. The germline V gene has CDR1 SGHDT and CDR2 YYEEEE. For the CDR3, the DNA is TGTGCCAGCAGCTTGGGGACAGAAAGTGAAGCTTTCTTT. Residues: CASSLGTESEAFF.

The chain has TRBV2 and TRBJ1-5, with a weak D call TRBD1 (5 bases). The V gene lost 6 bases and the J gene lost 4 bases, with 16 bases spanning the gap. This CDR3 has 15 amino acids. The germline V gene encodes CDR1 SNHLY and CDR2 FYNNEI. CDR3 bases: TGTGCCAGCAGAGCCCAGGGCTTCGGTAATCAGCCCCAGCATTTT. Protein product: CASRAQGFGNQPQHF.

The J gene is TRBJ2-1, the V gene TRBV27; TRBD2 matches at 7 bases. The CDR3 runs to 12 residues. Germline-derived CDR1 and CDR2 are MNHEY and SMNVEV (reference sequence). Here the CDR3 reads CGAGARGNEQFF. The CDR3 bases are TGTGGGGCGGGAGCACGGGGCAATGAGCAGTTCTTC.

Comments on this clone: At one end, the junction sequence differs from germline, possibly due to a read error. The chain links TRBV11-2 to TRBJ2-5, with TRBD2 identical over 10 bases. Germline V gene data show CDR1 as SGHAT and CDR2 as FQNNGV. The CDR3 length is 13 residues. The CDR3 region has the DNA TGTGCCAGCAGCTTAGATCTAGCGGGGGTCCCCAACTTC. This sequence encodes CASSLDLAGVPNF.

This clone was counted a single time. The chain has TRBV18 and TRBJ1-5; TRBD1 aligns across 8 bases. The CDR3 totals 18 residues. The germline V gene has CDR1 KGHSH and CDR2 LQKENI. V lost 5 bases and J lost 2; bases outside the gene matches: 14. The CDR3 loop reads CASSKDRVLLSGNQPQHF. In DNA form, the CDR3 reads TGTGCCAGCTCAAAGGACAGGGTATTACTTTCAGGCAATCAGCCCCAGCATTTT.

The CDR3 DNA reads as TGCGCCAGCAGCTTGCTGGGACTAGCGGGAGGCGGATTCGAGCAGTTCTTC. Protein product: CASSLLGLAGGGFEQFF. V gene TRBV5-1 combines with J gene TRBJ2-1, with 15 positions matching TRBD2. The CDR3 loop spans 17 amino acids. V lost 1 base and J lost 10; bases outside the gene matches: 9. Germline values: CDR1 SGHRS, CDR2 YFSETQ.

The rearrangement joins TRBV3-1 (or the pseudogene TRBV3-2) to TRBJ1-1, with TRBD1 as a possible D gene (5 bases). Germline V lookup: CDR1 LGHDT, CDR2 YNNKEL (reference sequence). V was cut by 4 bases and J by 5 bases, with 11 bases left in between. The CDR3 is 13 amino acids. In DNA, the CDR3 is TGTGCCAGCAGCCCACTCAGGGATACTGAAGCTTTCTTT. This sequence encodes CASSPLRDTEAFF.